This T cell receptor beta chain came from a study of shared clonotypes between healthy human individuals. CDR1 is SGHAT and CDR2 is FQNNGV in the germline V gene. The CDR3 extends over 17 amino acids. V shed 5 bases and J 2 bases; nucleotides not matched to a gene: 10. CD45RO-negative CD8 cells positively selected for CCR7 made up the naive population, which excluded terminally differentiated effector memory CD45RA+ cells. The table came from immunoSEQ multiplex PCR; TCRdb's copy has only in-frame clones and leaves some out. The sample contains hundreds of thousands of clones, 90% to 95% of which appear only once. Study-wide findings and caveats: Shared clonotypes: 4.5% to 6% naive CD4, roughly 3.5% naive CD8, roughly 2.4% memory CD4, over 0.3% memory CD8. Clonotype sharing levels among donors were expected to vary with sequencing depth.

Concerning this clone: Its antigen is currently unknown.

The sequence was collected from a man under 40 in good health. This chain links TRBV11-2 with TRBJ2-7, with TRBD2 matching over 12 bases. The sample comprised naive CD8+ T cells sorted from blood. CDR3 in amino acids: CASSGGLAGIATYEQYF. The CDR3 nucleotides read TGTGCCAGCAGCGGCGGACTAGCGGGAATAGCGACCTACGAGCAGTACTTC.